The T cell receptor beta chain described here comes from a study of T cell responses to AZD1222 COVID-19 vaccine. Study outcomes and limitations: Increased Spike-specific TCR breadth and depth were observed after two AZD1222 doses. The donors showed a predominance of white British ancestry and of females, with possible underestimation of clonal diversity. Distributed over spike, vaccine-associated CD4 TCRs predominated at 160-218 and 743-854.

CDR1 and CDR2 from the germline V gene are MGHRA and YSYEKL. The CDR3 covers 14 residues. V was cut by 0 bases and J by 2 bases, with 8 bases left in between. TCRdb's table, derived via immunoSEQ multiplex PCR, lists solely in-frame clones and lacks some. The sample records over 20,000 clones, 88% being singletons. Pooling was applied to second doses at about 4 or about 12 weeks. With regard to this clone: Its antigen is not known.

This clonotype originated in an adult who received the AZD1222 COVID-19 vaccine. The chain employs TRBV4-1 and TRBJ2-7, with a tentative D call TRBD1 (6 bases). The sequenced sample was peripheral blood, obtained 28 days after the second AZD1222 dose. The CDR3 sequence: CASSQDRGPYEQYF. The CDR3 DNA sequence: TGCGCCAGCAGCCAAGACAGGGGCCCCTACGAGCAGTACTTC.